The 3 T cell receptor beta chains reported below all come from one sample, sequenced in a study of cytomegalovirus exposure and HLA in healthy donors. The PCR used 60 Vbeta and 13 Jbeta primers. Sequenced by immunoSEQ multiplex PCR; TCRdb stores in-frame clones only, minus some. The sample gives over 150,000 clones, 84% of which show up once; around 5% is in the top ten. The material sequenced was PBMCs. These receptor sequences come from a man aged 18-30 years in good health and CMV-seronegative.

The chain links TRBV28 to TRBJ2-2, with no clear D. The CDR3 spans 12 residues. V was trimmed by 6 bases and J by 3 bases, leaving 5 bases between them. The germline V gene encodes CDR1 MDHEN and CDR2 SYDVKM. The CDR3 reads CASRRDTGELFF. In DNA, the CDR3 is TGTGCCAGCAGACGGGACACCGGGGAGCTGTTTTTT.

The gene calls are TRBV25-1 and TRBJ1-1; the match to TRBD1 covers 9 bases. From germline, CDR1 is MGHDK and CDR2 SYGVNS. CDR3 length: 13 residues. V shed 5 bases and J 7 bases; nucleotides not matched to a gene: 5. CDR3 sequence (DNA): TGTGCCAGCAGTTGGAGACAGGGGGGTGAAGCTTTCTTT. Amino acid sequence: CASSWRQGGEAFF.

The CDR3 here is CASSVRTGTNQETQYF. Here the CDR3 DNA reads TGTGCCAGCAGTGTGAGGACAGGGACCAACCAAGAGACCCAGTACTTC. The rearrangement links TRBV6-1 to TRBJ2-5, with TRBD1 matching 8 bases. Germline CDR1 and CDR2: MNHNS and SASEGT. V trimming: 4 bases; J trimming: 0 bases; junction bases outside the gene matches: 7. This CDR3 has 16 amino acids.